Following are 30 T cell receptor beta chains from one sample sequenced in a study of blood T cell repertoires in COVID-19 (TCRdb year 2020). The library came from the immunoSEQ multiplex PCR assay. The table was pulled from immuneACCESS by TCRdb, which kept in-frame rearrangements only. Such tables lose some clones; where checked, under half of the loss comes from unresolved V genes, and the rest has no known cause. Present in this sample are approximately 150,000 clones, roughly 84% of which were seen just once. The top ten constitute 8.9% of the sample. Sample: peripheral blood. These receptors were taken from a man aged 25 to 40 with COVID-19, enrolled during active disease.

This clone was recorded only once. The genes are TRBV10-2 and TRBJ1-2, with D maybe TRBD1 (5 bases). This CDR3 is built from 13 residues. V lost 6 bases to trimming and J lost 4 bases, with 12 bases between them. From germline, CDR1 is WSHSY and CDR2 SAAADI. This CDR3 reads CASRTDSSYGYTF. CDR3 DNA: TGCGCCAGCAGGACAGACTCCTCCTATGGCTACACCTTC.

This clone occurred once. This rearrangement joins TRBV5-4 to TRBJ1-1; 11 bases match TRBD1. The germline V gene encodes CDR1 SGHNT and CDR2 YYREEE (reference sequence). With V trimmed by 2 bases and J by 5 bases, 8 bases remained unmatched. CDR3 length: 16 residues. CDR3 residues: CASSLLTGTGGTEAFF. Here the CDR3 DNA reads TGTGCCAGCAGCTTATTAACCGGGACAGGGGGTACTGAAGCTTTCTTT.

V and J are TRBV4-3 and TRBJ2-7; D possibly corresponds to TRBD2 (6 bases). The CDR3 length is 14 residues. The germline gives CDR1 LGHNA, CDR2 YSLEER. V lost 0 bases to trimming and J lost 3 bases, with 9 bases between them. This CDR3 reads CASSQEGGSYEQYF. In DNA, the CDR3 is TGCGCCAGCAGCCAAGAGGGGGGTAGCTACGAGCAGTACTTC.

This chain uses TRBV27 with TRBJ2-7; D is unclear. Per the germline V gene, CDR1 is MNHEY and CDR2 is SMNVEV (reference sequence). The CDR3 runs 16 residues. V was pared by 2 bases and J by 8 bases, with 22 bases between. In DNA form, the CDR3 reads TGTGCCAGCAGTTTAGCCCCTGGCGGCAGACCAACGAAGCAGTACTTC. Protein sequence: CASSLAPGGRPTKQYF.

This clone was seen only once. This rearrangement joins TRBV11-2 to TRBJ1-6; D not certain. This CDR3 region has 14 residues. Germline values: CDR1 SGHAT, CDR2 FQNNGV. The V gene lost 3 bases and the J gene lost 7 bases, with 10 bases spanning the gap. As DNA, the CDR3 is TGTGCCAGCAGCTTTAGTAGCGGCAATTCACCCCTCCACTTT. It yields the protein CASSFSSGNSPLHF.

The chain has TRBV6-5 and TRBJ1-2; possibly TRBD1 for D (5 bases). Germline V gives CDR1 MNHEY, CDR2 SVGAGI. V lost 4 bases to trimming and J lost 8 bases, with 14 bases between them. This CDR3 comprises 13 residues. The CDR3 sequence is CASSWITGRGYTF. The CDR3, as DNA: TGTGCCAGCAGTTGGATTACAGGAAGGGGCTACACCTTC.

The genes are TRBV7-9 and TRBJ2-5; 11 bases map to TRBD2. V shed 5 bases, J shed 1 base, and the junction held 6 bases outside the gene matches. This CDR3 has 16 residues. The germline gives CDR1 SEHNR, CDR2 FQNEAQ (reference sequence). For the CDR3, the DNA is TGTGCCAGCAGCCTGCCGGGACTAGCGGTCCAAGAGACCCAGTACTTC. It is translated as CASSLPGLAVQETQYF.

The genes are TRBV19 and TRBJ2-3; 8 nucleotides line up with TRBD1. Germline V gene data show CDR1 as LNHDA and CDR2 as SQIVND (reference sequence). This CDR3 contains 14 residues. V trimming: 5 bases; J trimming: 7 bases; junction bases outside the gene matches: 8. This CDR3 is CASSSDRVSNTQYF. The CDR3 DNA sequence: TGTGCCAGTAGTTCGGACAGGGTCTCAAATACGCAGTATTTT. Filled out from reference TRBV19 and TRBJ2-3, the complete variable domain reads DGGITQSPKYLFRKEGQNVTLSCEQNLNHDAMYWYRQDPGQGLRLIYYSQIVNDFQKGDIAEGYSVSREKKESFPLTVTSAQKNPTAFYLCASSSDRVSNTQYFGPGTRLTVL.

The J gene is TRBJ2-4, the V gene TRBV5-1; 11 bases are shared with TRBD1. Germline values: CDR1 SGHRS, CDR2 YFSETQ. With V trimmed by 3 bases and J by 6 bases, 2 bases remained unmatched. CDR3 length: 14 amino acids. CDR3 bases: TGCGCCAGCAGCTCCGGGACAGGGGGAAACATTCAGTACTTC. This translates into CASSSGTGGNIQYF. Based on the CDR3 plus reference TRBV5-1 and TRBJ2-4, the full variable domain is KAGVTQTPRYLIKTRGQQVTLSCSPISGHRSVSWYQQTPGQGLQFLFEYFSETQRNKGNFPGRFSGRQFSNSRSEMNVSTLELGDSALYLCASSSGTGGNIQYFGAGTRLSVL.

The rearrangement uses TRBV18 and TRBJ2-7, with TRBD2 identical over 8 bases. Germline V gene data show CDR1 as KGHSH and CDR2 as LQKENI. The CDR3 is 15 residues long. The V and J ends lost 0 bases and 5 bases, in that order; junction bases with no gene match: 6. CDR3 bases: TGTGCCAGCTCACCACCCGCTAGCGGGCCTAACGAGCAGTACTTC. Protein sequence: CASSPPASGPNEQYF. Supplemented by reference TRBV18 and TRBJ2-7, the full variable domain reads NAGVMQNPRHLVRRRGQEARLRCSPMKGHSHVYWYRQLPEEGLKFMVYLQKENIIDESGMPKERFSAEFPKEGPSILRIQQVVRGDSAAYFCASSPPASGPNEQYFGPGTRLTVT.

In DNA form, the CDR3 reads TGTGCCAGCACGTCCAGGGAGGCCTACGAGCAGTACTTC. As protein: CASTSREAYEQYF. This chain uses TRBV2 with TRBJ2-7, with D perhaps matching TRBD2 (6 bases). CDR1 is SNHLY and CDR2 is FYNNEI in the germline V gene. This CDR3 comprises 13 residues. The germline V and J ends were trimmed by 7 bases and 2 bases, with 12 bases remaining between them. The variable domain in full, completed from reference TRBV2 and TRBJ2-7, reads EPEVTQTPSHQVTQMGQEVILRCVPISNHLYFYWYRQILGQKVEFLVSFYNNEISEKSEIFDDQFSVERPDGSNFTLKIRSTKLEDSAMYFCASTSREAYEQYFGPGTRLTVT.

This clone was found once. The chain uses TRBV2 and TRBJ2-1, with 11 positions matching TRBD2. The CDR3 loop spans 15 amino acids. In germline, CDR1 is SNHLY, CDR2 FYNNEI. Trimming removed 5 bases from V and 10 bases from J; junction bases left unmatched: 10. The CDR3 reads CASSPRLAGSREQFF. The CDR3 DNA follows: TGTGCCAGCAGTCCTCGACTAGCGGGGTCCAGAGAGCAGTTCTTC.

V and J are TRBV19 and TRBJ1-1; 7 bases map to TRBD1. This CDR3 is 15 amino acids long. The V segment lost 5 bases and the J segment 0 bases; nucleotides outside the gene matches: 6. Per the germline V gene, CDR1 is LNHDA and CDR2 is SQIVND (reference sequence). CDR3 amino acids: CASSLRQGLNTEAFF. The DNA of the CDR3 is TGTGCCAGTAGTCTCCGACAGGGTTTGAACACTGAAGCTTTCTTT. Full variable domain (rest looked up from reference TRBV19 and TRBJ1-1): DGGITQSPKYLFRKEGQNVTLSCEQNLNHDAMYWYRQDPGQGLRLIYYSQIVNDFQKGDIAEGYSVSREKKESFPLTVTSAQKNPTAFYLCASSLRQGLNTEAFFGQGTRLTVV.

This clone occurred once. The chain is built from TRBV15 and TRBJ1-2; 7 bases are a match to TRBD1. V was pared by 4 bases and J by 4 bases, with 6 bases of the junction left unmatched. The CDR3 totals 14 residues. The V gene's germline CDR1 is LNHNV and CDR2 YYDKDF (reference sequence). CDR3 residues: CATSMGTAFYGYTF. DNA of the CDR3: TGTGCCACCAGCATGGGGACAGCCTTCTATGGCTACACCTTC.

This clone came up once. The chain recombines TRBV18 with TRBJ2-7; 10 bases agree with TRBD2. The ends lost 3 bases at V and 6 bases at J; junction bases unmatched: 14. CDR3 length: 17 residues. Germline V CDR1 and CDR2: KGHSH, LQKENI. The CDR3: CASSPLPAGGSGGEQYF. Here the CDR3 DNA reads TGTGCCAGCTCACCTTTGCCAGCGGGAGGGAGCGGTGGCGAGCAGTACTTC.

The gene calls are TRBV28 and TRBJ2-7, with 8 bases identical to TRBD2. Germline V gives CDR1 MDHEN, CDR2 SYDVKM. The V gene end was trimmed by 5 bases and the J gene end by 0 bases; junction bases not matched to a gene: 12. The length of the CDR3 is 17 residues. The CDR3 loop reads CASSHPRQRGLSYEQYF. The CDR3 DNA sequence: TGTGCCAGCAGTCACCCCCGGCAGCGGGGGCTCTCCTACGAGCAGTACTTC.

This chain uses TRBV28 with TRBJ1-5; D remains unclear. This CDR3 spans 16 amino acids. Germline V gene sequence: CDR1 MDHEN, CDR2 SYDVKM. Trimming shortened V by 4 bases and J by 0 bases, and 13 bases separated the two germline ends. The CDR3 sequence: CASSYNRRGSNQPQHF. The CDR3 nucleotides are TGTGCCAGCAGTTATAACCGGCGGGGTAGCAATCAGCCCCAGCATTTT.

This chain uses TRBV29-1 with TRBJ2-1; possible D gene TRBD2, 5 bases. Germline V gene data show CDR1 as SQVTM and CDR2 as ANQGSEA. This CDR3 has 14 amino acids. V lost 5 bases to trimming and J lost 12 bases, with 23 bases between them. The CDR3 bases are TGCAGCGTTAATCCTCAGCGGACTCATTTGGGGCAGTTCTTC. Translated, it gives CSVNPQRTHLGQFF.

On this clone: Other DNA sequences in the same sample also yield this CDR3. This chain links TRBV19 with TRBJ1-5; perhaps TRBD1 as D (6 bases). Germline CDR1 reads LNHDA; CDR2 reads SQIVND (reference sequence). The CDR3 has 13 residues. Deletions cut 6 bases from V and 3 bases from J, with 9 bases between. The DNA for the CDR3 is TGTGCCAGTAGCAGGGGTTTCAATCAGCCCCAGCATTTT. Amino acid sequence: CASSRGFNQPQHF.

V usage is TRBV24-1 and J usage is TRBJ2-1, with D perhaps TRBD1 (6 bases). Per germline, CDR1 KGHDR and CDR2 SFDVKD. The CDR3 is 15 amino acids. V lost 6 bases and J 5 bases, leaving 16 bases between the germline ends. CDR3 sequence: CATSPPGVRDNEQFF. The CDR3, as DNA: TGTGCCACCAGTCCCCCAGGGGTTCGTGACAATGAGCAGTTCTTC.

This chain links TRBV6-4 with TRBJ2-4; 7 bases are shared with TRBD2. The trim removed 3 bases at V and 9 bases at J, leaving 5 bases unmatched. Germline CDR1 is MRHNA and CDR2 is SNTAGT. The CDR3 contains 13 residues. The CDR3 DNA reads TGTGCCAGCAGTGAGCGGGAGAAGGCCATTCAGTACTTC. It encodes CASSEREKAIQYF.

This clone was seen just once. V gene TRBV14 combines with J gene TRBJ1-2, with D hard to call. The CDR3 has 14 residues. Trimming removed 3 bases at V and 0 bases at J, with 8 bases between. Looked up from germline, CDR1 is SGHDN and CDR2 is FVKESK. The CDR3, as DNA: TGTGCCAGCAGCCAGGCCAGGACTAACTATGGCTACACCTTC. Amino acids: CASSQARTNYGYTF.

This clone was counted a single time. The J gene is TRBJ2-7, the V gene TRBV5-8, with a weak D call TRBD1 (6 bases). Germline CDR1 reads SGHTS; CDR2 reads YDEGEE. The CDR3 has 13 residues. Between the trimmed V and J ends, which lost 4 bases and 1 base, there was a span of 9 bases. This CDR3 is CASSQQGSYEQYF. The CDR3 nucleotides read TGTGCCAGCAGCCAACAGGGATCCTACGAGCAGTACTTC. The complete variable domain, with remaining parts taken from reference TRBV5-8 and TRBJ2-7, reads EAGVTQSPTHLIKTRGQQATLRCSPISGHTSVYWYQQALGLGLQFLLWYDEGEERNRGNFPPRFSGRQFPNYSSELNVNALELEDSALYLCASSQQGSYEQYFGPGTRLTVT.

The V and J genes are TRBV7-9 and TRBJ2-6, with D hard to call. CDR3 size: 18 residues. The V and J ends lost 3 bases and 0 bases respectively, with 15 bases between them. Germline-derived CDR1 and CDR2 are SEHNR and FQNEAQ (reference sequence). Here the CDR3 reads CASSFLSTRASGANVLTF. The CDR3 DNA follows: TGTGCCAGCAGCTTCTTGAGTACCCGCGCCTCTGGGGCCAACGTCCTGACTTTC.

This chain connects TRBV6-5 to TRBJ2-3, with D maybe TRBD2 (6 bases). Trimming took 6 bases from V and 6 from J, leaving 19 bases between them. The CDR3 runs 15 residues. Germline CDR1 and CDR2: MNHEY and SVGAGI. The CDR3 DNA follows: TGTGCCAGCAGGTCGCACGGGAGTACGGGGGATACGCAGTATTTT. Translated, it gives CASRSHGSTGDTQYF.

The chain joins TRBV2 to TRBJ2-2; D perhaps matches TRBD2 (6 bases). V was shortened by 6 bases and J by 2 bases, with 16 bases between the two germline ends. The CDR3 loop spans 16 amino acids. Germline assignment: CDR1 SNHLY and CDR2 FYNNEI. The chain's CDR3 is CASRRDLGRNTGELFF. CDR3 sequence (DNA): TGTGCCAGCAGAAGGGACTTGGGGAGAAACACCGGGGAGCTGTTTTTT.

J is TRBJ1-2 and V is TRBV28, with TRBD1 identical over 8 bases. Germline assignment: CDR1 MDHEN and CDR2 SYDVKM. This CDR3 contains 15 residues. Germline trimming cut 5 bases from V and 4 bases from J; bases unmatched to any gene: 9. CDR3 in DNA: TGTGCCAGCAGTAACCGGGACAGGAGTTTCTATGGCTACACCTTC. Residues: CASSNRDRSFYGYTF.

This chain joins TRBV4-2 and TRBJ2-3; TRBD2 matches at 11 bases. Germline CDR1 is LGHNA and CDR2 is YNFKEQ. J gave up 1 base and V 2 bases, and 8 bases lay outside the gene matches. This CDR3 contains 18 residues. The CDR3 coding sequence is TGTGCCAGCAGCCAAACAATCCCGACTAGCGGGGGCACAGATACGCAGTATTTT. Its translation: CASSQTIPTSGGTDTQYF.

The CDR3 loop is CASSPGEPNQPQHF. In nucleotides, the CDR3 is TGCGCCAGCAGCCCCGGGGAGCCGAATCAGCCCCAGCATTTT. The chain links TRBV5-1 to TRBJ1-5, with no clear D. The CDR3 sequence is 14 residues long. The germline CDR1 and CDR2 sequences are SGHRS and YFSETQ. V dropped 4 bases and J dropped 4 bases, with 12 bases sitting between them. The variable domain in full, with the rest retrieved from reference TRBV5-1 and TRBJ1-5, is KAGVTQTPRYLIKTRGQQVTLSCSPISGHRSVSWYQQTPGQGLQFLFEYFSETQRNKGNFPGRFSGRQFSNSRSEMNVSTLELGDSALYLCASSPGEPNQPQHFGDGTRLSIL.

This clone was seen a single time. CDR3 DNA: TGTGCCAGCAGTTCAACCGGGACTTCCAAAGAGACCCAGTACTTC. Encoded protein: CASSSTGTSKETQYF. J is TRBJ2-5 and V is TRBV27; possible D gene TRBD2, 6 bases. This CDR3 has 15 amino acids. Between the trimmed V and J ends, which lost 4 bases and 3 bases, there was a span of 15 bases. The germline V gene has CDR1 MNHEY and CDR2 SMNVEV (reference sequence).